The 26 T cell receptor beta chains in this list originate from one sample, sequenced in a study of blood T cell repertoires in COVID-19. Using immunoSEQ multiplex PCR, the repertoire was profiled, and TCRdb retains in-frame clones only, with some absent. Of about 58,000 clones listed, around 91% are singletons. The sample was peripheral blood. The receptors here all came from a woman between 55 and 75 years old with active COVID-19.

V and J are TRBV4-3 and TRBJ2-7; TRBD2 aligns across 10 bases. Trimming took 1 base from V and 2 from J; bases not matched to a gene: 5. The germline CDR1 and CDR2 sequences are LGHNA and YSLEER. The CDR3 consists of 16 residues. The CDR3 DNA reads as TGCGCCAGCAGCCAAGCACTAGCGGGGAACGCCTACGAGCAGTACTTC. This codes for CASSQALAGNAYEQYF.

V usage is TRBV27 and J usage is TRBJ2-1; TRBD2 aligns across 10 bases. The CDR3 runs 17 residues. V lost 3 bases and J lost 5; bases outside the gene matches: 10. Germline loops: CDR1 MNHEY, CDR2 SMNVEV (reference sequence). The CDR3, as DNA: TGTGCCAGCAGTTTCCTCACCCCGCTAGCGGGGGACAATGAGCAGTTCTTC. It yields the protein CASSFLTPLAGDNEQFF.

This chain's CDR3 is CASSTPPRYNEQFF. DNA of the CDR3: TGTGCCAGTAGTACTCCTCCCCGCTACAATGAGCAGTTCTTC. This chain connects TRBV19 to TRBJ2-1; the D is unclear. V lost 4 bases and J lost 3, with 10 bases in between. Germline values: CDR1 LNHDA, CDR2 SQIVND (reference sequence). The CDR3 runs to 14 residues. Together with reference TRBV19 and TRBJ2-1, the CDR3 gives the full variable domain: DGGITQSPKYLFRKEGQNVTLSCEQNLNHDAMYWYRQDPGQGLRLIYYSQIVNDFQKGDIAEGYSVSREKKESFPLTVTSAQKNPTAFYLCASSTPPRYNEQFFGPGTRLTVL.

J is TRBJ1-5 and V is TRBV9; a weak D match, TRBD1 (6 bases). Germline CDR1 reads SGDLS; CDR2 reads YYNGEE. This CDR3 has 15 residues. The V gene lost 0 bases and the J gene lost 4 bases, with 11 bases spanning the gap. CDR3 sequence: CASSVDPQGNQPQHF. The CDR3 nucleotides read TGTGCCAGCAGCGTAGACCCTCAGGGGAATCAGCCCCAGCATTTT.

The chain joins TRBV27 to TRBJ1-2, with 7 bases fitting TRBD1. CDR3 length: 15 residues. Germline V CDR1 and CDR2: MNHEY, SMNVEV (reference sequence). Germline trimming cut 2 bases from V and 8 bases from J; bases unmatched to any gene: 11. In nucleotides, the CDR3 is TGTGCCAGCAGTTTAGAAGGGACAGAGACATGGGGCTACACCTTC. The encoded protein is CASSLEGTETWGYTF.

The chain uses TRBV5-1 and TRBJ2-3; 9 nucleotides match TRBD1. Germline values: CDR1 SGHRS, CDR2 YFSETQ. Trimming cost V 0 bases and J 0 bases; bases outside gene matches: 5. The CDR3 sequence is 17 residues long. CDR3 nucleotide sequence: TGCGCCAGCAGCTTGGCGAGGACAGGGGTTAGCACAGATACGCAGTATTTT. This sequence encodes CASSLARTGVSTDTQYF.

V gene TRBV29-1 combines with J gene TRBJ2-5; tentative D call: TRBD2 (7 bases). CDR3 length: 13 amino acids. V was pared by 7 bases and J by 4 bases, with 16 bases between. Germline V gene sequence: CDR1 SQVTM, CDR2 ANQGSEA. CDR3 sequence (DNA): TGCAGCGCCCGGCCCCGGGGGGCAGAGACCCAGTACTTC. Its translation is CSARPRGAETQYF.

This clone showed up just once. The CDR3 region is CASSSQTGGRDGYTF. CDR3 DNA sequence: TGTGCCAGCAGCTCACAGACAGGGGGCAGGGATGGCTACACCTTC. The chain employs TRBV9 and TRBJ1-2; TRBD1 matches 10 bases. CDR3 length equals 15 residues. V lost 4 bases to trimming and J lost 6 bases; unmatched junction nucleotides: 9. Germline CDR1 SGDLS, CDR2 YYNGEE.

CDR3 DNA sequence: TGTGCCAGCAGCGTAGGGGCAGGGGGGACAGATACGCAGTATTTT. Amino acids: CASSVGAGGTDTQYF. The chain joins TRBV9 to TRBJ2-3, with D maybe TRBD1 (7 bases). Germline values: CDR1 SGDLS, CDR2 YYNGEE. There are 15 residues in the CDR3. Trimming stripped 0 bases from V and 3 bases from J, with 11 bases between.

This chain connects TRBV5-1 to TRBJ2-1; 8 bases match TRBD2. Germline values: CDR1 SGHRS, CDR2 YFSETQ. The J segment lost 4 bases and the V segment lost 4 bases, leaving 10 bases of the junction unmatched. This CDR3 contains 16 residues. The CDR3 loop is CASSTQSGGDYNEQFF. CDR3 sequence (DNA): TGCGCCAGCAGCACCCAAAGCGGGGGAGATTACAATGAGCAGTTCTTC.

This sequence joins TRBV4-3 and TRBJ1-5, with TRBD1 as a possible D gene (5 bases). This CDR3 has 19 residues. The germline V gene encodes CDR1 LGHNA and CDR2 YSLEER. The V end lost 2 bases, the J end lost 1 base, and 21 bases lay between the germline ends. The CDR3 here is CASSQKLAREGWSNQPQHF. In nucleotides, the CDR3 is TGCGCCAGCAGCCAAAAACTAGCCAGGGAAGGATGGAGCAATCAGCCCCAGCATTTT.

CDR3 nucleotide sequence: TGCAGCGTTGAAGTGTCCCGGGGGGGACAGTACTTC. Translating gives CSVEVSRGGQYF. The chain employs TRBV29-1 and TRBJ2-7, with 8 bases that match TRBD2. This CDR3 comprises 12 residues. Per the germline V gene, CDR1 is SQVTM and CDR2 is ANQGSEA. The J segment lost 10 bases and the V segment lost 1 base, leaving 6 bases of the junction unmatched.

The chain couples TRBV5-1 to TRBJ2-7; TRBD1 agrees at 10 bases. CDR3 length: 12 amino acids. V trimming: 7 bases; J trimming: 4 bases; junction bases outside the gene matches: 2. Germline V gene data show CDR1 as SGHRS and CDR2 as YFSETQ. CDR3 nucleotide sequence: TGCGCCAGCCAGGGACAGGGGTACGAGCAGTACTTC. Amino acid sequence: CASQGQGYEQYF.

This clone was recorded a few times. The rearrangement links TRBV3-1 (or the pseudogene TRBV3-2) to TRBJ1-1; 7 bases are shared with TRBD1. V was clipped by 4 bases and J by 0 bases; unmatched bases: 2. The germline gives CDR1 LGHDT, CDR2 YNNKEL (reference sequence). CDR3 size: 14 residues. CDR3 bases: TGTGCCAGCAGCCTTACAGGGGTGAACACTGAAGCTTTCTTT. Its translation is CASSLTGVNTEAFF.

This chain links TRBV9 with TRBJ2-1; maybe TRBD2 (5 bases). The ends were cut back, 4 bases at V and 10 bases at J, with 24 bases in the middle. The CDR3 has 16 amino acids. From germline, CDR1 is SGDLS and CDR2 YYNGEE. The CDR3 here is CASSSQSGLFMGEQFF. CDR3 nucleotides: TGTGCCAGCAGCTCCCAGTCTGGACTCTTTATGGGGGAGCAGTTCTTC.

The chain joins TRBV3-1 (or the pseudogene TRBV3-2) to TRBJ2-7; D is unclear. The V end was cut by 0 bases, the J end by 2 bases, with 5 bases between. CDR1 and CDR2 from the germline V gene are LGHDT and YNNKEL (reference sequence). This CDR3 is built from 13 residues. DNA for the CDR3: TGTGCCAGCAGCCAAGATCTTCCCTACGAGCAGTACTTC. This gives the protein CASSQDLPYEQYF.

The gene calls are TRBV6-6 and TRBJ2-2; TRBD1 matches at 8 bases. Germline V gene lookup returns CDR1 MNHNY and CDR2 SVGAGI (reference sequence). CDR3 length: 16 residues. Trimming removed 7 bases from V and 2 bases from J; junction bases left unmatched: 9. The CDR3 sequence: CASIQGAGINTGELFF. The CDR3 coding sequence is TGTGCCAGCATTCAGGGGGCAGGGATAAACACCGGGGAGCTGTTTTTT.

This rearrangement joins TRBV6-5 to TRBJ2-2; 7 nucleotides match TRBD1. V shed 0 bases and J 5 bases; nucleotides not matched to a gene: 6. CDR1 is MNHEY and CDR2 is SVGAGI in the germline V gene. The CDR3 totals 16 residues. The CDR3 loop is CASSYSDDRVTGELFF. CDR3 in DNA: TGTGCCAGCAGTTACTCTGACGACAGGGTGACCGGGGAGCTGTTTTTT.

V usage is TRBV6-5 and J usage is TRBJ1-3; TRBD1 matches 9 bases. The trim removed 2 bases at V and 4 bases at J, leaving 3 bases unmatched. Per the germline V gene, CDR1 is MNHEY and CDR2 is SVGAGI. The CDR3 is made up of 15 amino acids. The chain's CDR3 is CASSYDTGGGNTIYF. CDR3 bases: TGTGCCAGCAGTTACGATACAGGGGGCGGAAACACCATATATTTT.

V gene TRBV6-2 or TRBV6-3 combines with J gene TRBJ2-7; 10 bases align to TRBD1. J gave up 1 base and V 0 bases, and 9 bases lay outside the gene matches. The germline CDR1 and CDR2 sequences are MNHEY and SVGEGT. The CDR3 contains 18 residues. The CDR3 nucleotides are TGTGCCAGCAGTTACTCAGGGTCCGGGACAGGGGCATCCTACGAGCAGTACTTC. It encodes CASSYSGSGTGASYEQYF.

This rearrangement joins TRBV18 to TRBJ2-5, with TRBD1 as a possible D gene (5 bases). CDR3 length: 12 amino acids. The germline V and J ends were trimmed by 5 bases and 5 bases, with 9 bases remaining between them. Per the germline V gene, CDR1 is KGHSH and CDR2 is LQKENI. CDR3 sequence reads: CASSKGVETQYF. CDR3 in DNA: TGTGCCAGCTCAAAAGGGGTTGAGACCCAGTACTTC.

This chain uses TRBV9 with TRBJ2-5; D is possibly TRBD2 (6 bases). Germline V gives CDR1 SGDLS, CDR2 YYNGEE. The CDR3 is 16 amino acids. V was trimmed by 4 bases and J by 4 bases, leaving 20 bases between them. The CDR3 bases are TGTGCCAGCAGCTTCCGGTCGGGACTGGGGACAGAGACCCAGTACTTC. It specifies CASSFRSGLGTETQYF.

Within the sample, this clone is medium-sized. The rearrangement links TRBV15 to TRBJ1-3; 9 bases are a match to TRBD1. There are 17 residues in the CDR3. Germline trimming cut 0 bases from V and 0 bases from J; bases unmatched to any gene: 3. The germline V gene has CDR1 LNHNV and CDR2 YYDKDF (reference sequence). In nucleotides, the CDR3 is TGTGCCACCAGCAGAGAGATGACAGGGGGCTCTGGAAACACCATATATTTT. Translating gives CATSREMTGGSGNTIYF.

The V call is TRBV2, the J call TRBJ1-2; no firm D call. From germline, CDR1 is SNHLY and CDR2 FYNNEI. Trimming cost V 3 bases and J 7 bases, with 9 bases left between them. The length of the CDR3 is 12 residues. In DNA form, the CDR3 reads TGTGCCAGCAGTGATGCAGAGGGTGGCTACACCTTC. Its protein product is CASSDAEGGYTF. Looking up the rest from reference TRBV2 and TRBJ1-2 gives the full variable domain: EPEVTQTPSHQVTQMGQEVILRCVPISNHLYFYWYRQILGQKVEFLVSFYNNEISEKSEIFDDQFSVERPDGSNFTLKIRSTKLEDSAMYFCASSDAEGGYTFGSGTRLTVV.

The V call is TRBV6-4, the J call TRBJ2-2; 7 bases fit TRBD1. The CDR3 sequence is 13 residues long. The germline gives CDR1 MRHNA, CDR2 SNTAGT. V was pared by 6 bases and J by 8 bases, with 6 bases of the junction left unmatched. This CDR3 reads CASRPDRVGELFF. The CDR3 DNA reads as TGTGCCAGCAGACCCGACAGGGTTGGGGAGCTGTTTTTT.

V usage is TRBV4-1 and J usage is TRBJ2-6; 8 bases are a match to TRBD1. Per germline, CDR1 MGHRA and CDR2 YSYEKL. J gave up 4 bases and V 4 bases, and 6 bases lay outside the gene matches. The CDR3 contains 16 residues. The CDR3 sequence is CASSPGGAGGANVLTF. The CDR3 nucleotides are TGCGCCAGCAGCCCAGGGGGCGCGGGCGGGGCCAACGTCCTGACTTTC.